These 27 T cell receptor beta chains came from one sample sequenced in a study of cytomegalovirus exposure and HLA in healthy donors. Amplification used 60 Vbeta primers and 13 Jbeta primers. Some clones are missing from TCRdb's copy, which holds only in-frame ones; the method was immunoSEQ multiplex PCR. The sample shows over 110,000 clones, roughly 75% of them seen only once. Material: PBMCs. Receptors originate from a female donor in good health and CMV-seronegative.

The chain links TRBV5-4 to TRBJ2-1; 7 bases line up with TRBD2. Trimming took 5 bases from V and 4 from J; bases not matched to a gene: 12. The CDR3 has 16 residues. CDR1 and CDR2 (germline): SGHNT, YYREEE (reference sequence). The DNA of the CDR3 is TGTGCCAGCAGTCGGCCGGGGCAGGGACTATACAATGAGCAGTTCTTC. Translating it yields CASSRPGQGLYNEQFF.

The CDR3 sequence: CASSQDLNSGRNYEQYF. CDR3 nucleotides: TGCGCCAGCAGCCAAGACCTAAATAGCGGGAGAAACTACGAGCAGTACTTC. V gene TRBV4-1 combines with J gene TRBJ2-7; 9 bases align to TRBD2. Germline V lookup: CDR1 MGHRA, CDR2 YSYEKL. Trimming took 0 bases from V and 3 from J; bases not matched to a gene: 9. CDR3 length: 17 amino acids.

The chain is built from TRBV28 and TRBJ2-1; maybe TRBD2 (5 bases). The CDR3 totals 14 residues. Trimming left V 4 bases short and J 10 bases short, with 17 bases between. The germline CDR1 and CDR2 sequences are MDHEN and SYDVKM. This CDR3 reads CASSSFEGIHEQFF. The DNA of the CDR3 is TGTGCCAGCAGTTCGTTCGAGGGAATACACGAGCAGTTCTTC. Drawing the rest from reference TRBV28 and TRBJ2-1, the complete variable domain is DVKVTQSSRYLVKRTGEKVFLECVQDMDHENMFWYRQDPGLGLRLIYFSYDVKMKEKGDIPEGYSVSREKKERFSLILESASTNQTSMYLCASSSFEGIHEQFFGPGTRLTVL.

V gene TRBV6-1 combines with J gene TRBJ1-4; 9 bases match TRBD1. This CDR3 region has 15 residues. Germline trimming cut 10 bases from V and 6 bases from J; bases unmatched to any gene: 12. The germline gives CDR1 MNHNS, CDR2 SASEGT. CDR3 nucleotides: TGTGCCACATCATCGTGGGACAGGGCATATGAAAAACTGTTTTTT. Translated: CATSSWDRAYEKLFF.

This chain uses TRBV28 with TRBJ2-4, with 10 positions matching TRBD2. Germline CDR1 MDHEN, CDR2 SYDVKM. V shed 6 bases, J shed 2 bases, and the junction held 7 bases outside the gene matches. This CDR3 has 16 amino acids. The CDR3 sequence: CASRPHTSGTKNIQYF. For the CDR3, the DNA is TGTGCCAGCAGACCCCACACTAGCGGGACCAAAAACATTCAGTACTTC.

The CDR3 sequence: CASSLSRLDTQYF. CDR3 nucleotides: TGTGCCAGCAGCTTAAGCCGCCTGGATACGCAGTATTTT. V and J are TRBV7-8 and TRBJ2-3; D remains ambiguous. Germline CDR1 reads SGHVS; CDR2 reads FQNEAQ. CDR3 length: 13 residues. With 2 bases removed from V and 6 bases from J, the gap between germline ends came to 9 bases.

The gene calls are TRBV2 and TRBJ1-1; perhaps TRBD1 as D (6 bases). CDR1 is SNHLY, CDR2 FYNNEI, per germline. V shed 6 bases and J shed 2 bases, with 13 bases lying between them. This CDR3 contains 14 residues. The CDR3 reads CASSSQGFNTEAFF. The CDR3 coding sequence is TGTGCCAGCAGCTCTCAGGGGTTTAACACTGAAGCTTTCTTT. The whole variable domain, remainder taken from reference TRBV2 and TRBJ1-1, is EPEVTQTPSHQVTQMGQEVILRCVPISNHLYFYWYRQILGQKVEFLVSFYNNEISEKSEIFDDQFSVERPDGSNFTLKIRSTKLEDSAMYFCASSSQGFNTEAFFGQGTRLTVV.

The genes are TRBV28 and TRBJ2-1; TRBD2 matches 14 bases. The germline V gene encodes CDR1 MDHEN and CDR2 SYDVKM. With V trimmed by 5 bases and J by 10 bases, 10 bases remained unmatched. The CDR3 spans 16 residues. The CDR3 spells CASSRSGLAGEDEQFF. The CDR3 DNA reads as TGTGCCAGCAGTAGATCGGGACTAGCGGGAGAAGACGAGCAGTTCTTC.

CDR3 nucleotide sequence: TGTGCCAGCAGTTTATGGGACAGGGGGAAATCAGATACGCAGTATTTT. This encodes CASSLWDRGKSDTQYF. V and J are TRBV27 and TRBJ2-3; 11 bases agree with TRBD1. Germline V gene lookup returns CDR1 MNHEY and CDR2 SMNVEV (reference sequence). The CDR3 sequence is 16 residues long. The J segment lost 4 bases and the V segment lost 1 base, leaving 4 bases of the junction unmatched.

CDR3 region: CASSPRSGVEETQYF. CDR3 nucleotide sequence: TGTGCCAGCAGCCCGAGGTCGGGAGTAGAAGAGACCCAGTACTTC. The V call is TRBV7-2, the J call TRBJ2-5; D is perhaps TRBD2 (6 bases). The CDR3 loop spans 15 amino acids. Trimming removed 5 bases at V and 3 bases at J, with 16 bases between. CDR1 is SGHTA, CDR2 FQGNSA, per germline.

The chain employs TRBV9 and TRBJ1-1; unclear D gene. CDR1 is SGDLS, CDR2 YYNGEE, per germline. CDR3 size: 13 residues. V was shortened by 1 base and J by 1 base, with 5 bases between the two germline ends. In DNA, the CDR3 is TGTGCCAGCAGCGTAAAGCCGAACACTGAAGCTTTCTTT. It translates to CASSVKPNTEAFF. The variable domain in full, completed from reference TRBV9 and TRBJ1-1, reads DSGVTQTPKHLITATGQRVTLRCSPRSGDLSVYWYQQSLDQGLQFLIQYYNGEERAKGNILERFSAQQFPDLHSELNLSSLELGDSALYFCASSVKPNTEAFFGQGTRLTVV.

This chain joins TRBV9 and TRBJ2-7; TRBD2 is a possible D gene (6 bases). The germline V gene encodes CDR1 SGDLS and CDR2 YYNGEE. V was clipped by 0 bases and J by 3 bases, with 16 bases between them. The CDR3 consists of 16 residues. CDR3 amino acids: CASSVGAGTPNYEQYF. DNA for the CDR3: TGTGCCAGCAGCGTAGGAGCGGGCACCCCAAACTACGAGCAGTACTTC.

The chain has TRBV15 and TRBJ2-1; a possible D gene is TRBD1 (6 bases). Trimming removed 5 bases at V and 3 bases at J, with 14 bases between. Germline CDR1 and CDR2: LNHNV and YYDKDF (reference sequence). The CDR3 totals 15 residues. CDR3 DNA sequence: TGTGCCACCAGCCCAGACAGGAGCCACTACAATGAGCAGTTCTTC. Translation: CATSPDRSHYNEQFF. Looking up the rest from reference TRBV15 and TRBJ2-1 gives the full variable domain: DAMVIQNPRYQVTQFGKPVTLSCSQTLNHNVMYWYQQKSSQAPKLLFHYYDKDFNNEADTPDNFQSRRPNTSFCFLDIRSPGLGDTAMYLCATSPDRSHYNEQFFGPGTRLTVL.

The chain links TRBV28 to TRBJ2-1, with D possibly TRBD2 on 6 matching bases. V dropped 10 bases and J dropped 6 bases, with 19 bases sitting between them. The V gene's germline CDR1 is MDHEN and CDR2 SYDVKM. CDR3 length: 14 amino acids. The CDR3 loop is CAIEGSRRGNEQFF. The CDR3 nucleotides are TGTGCCATCGAGGGGAGCAGGAGGGGCAATGAGCAGTTCTTC.

Remarks on this clone: The germline gene is not matched at one end of the junction; a read error may be the cause. The CDR3: CASSHHLRQGGYPF. The CDR3 nucleotides read TGCGCCAGCAGCCATCACCTTAGACAGGGGGGTTACCCCTTC. J is TRBJ1-2 and V is TRBV4-3, with 9 nucleotides matching TRBD1. The germline V gene has CDR1 LGHNA and CDR2 YSLEER. The CDR3 is made up of 14 amino acids.

The chain joins TRBV27 to TRBJ1-6; TRBD1 is a possible D gene (6 bases). CDR1 MNHEY and CDR2 SMNVEV come from the germline V gene (reference sequence). The V end lost 0 bases, the J end lost 7 bases, and 19 bases lay between the germline ends. This CDR3 has 18 residues. CDR3 amino acids: CASSLSPPRGGRNSPLHF. The CDR3 nucleotides are TGTGCCAGCAGTTTATCCCCACCCAGGGGCGGTCGAAATTCACCCCTCCACTTT.

V is TRBV6-1 and J is TRBJ1-1, with D tentatively TRBD1 (6 bases). Trimming cost V 4 bases and J 5 bases, with 20 bases left between them. CDR1 is MNHNS and CDR2 is SASEGT in the germline V gene. CDR3 length: 16 amino acids. The CDR3 bases are TGTGCCAGCAGTGGGGGCGGGGGGGCTTTAAAAACTGAAGCTTTCTTT. Translated: CASSGGGGALKTEAFF.

This chain links TRBV28 with TRBJ2-1; D is perhaps TRBD2 (5 bases). CDR1 and CDR2 from the germline V gene are MDHEN and SYDVKM. Trimming removed 2 bases at V and 3 bases at J, with 8 bases between. This CDR3 region has 14 residues. For the CDR3, the DNA is TGTGCCAGCAGTTTAATGGAGGTCTACAATGAGCAGTTCTTC. Translated, it gives CASSLMEVYNEQFF.

The chain has TRBV21-1 and TRBJ1-3. TRBV21-1 is assigned pseudogene status. The CDR3 loop spans 17 amino acids. CDR3 in DNA: TGTGCCAGCAGCAAAGTGCAAACCGACTTCTCTGGAAACACCATATATTTT. It is translated as CASSKVQTDFSGNTIYF.

This chain connects TRBV4-1 to TRBJ1-5; D possibly corresponds to TRBD1 (6 bases). Trimming took off 0 bases at V and 6 bases at J, with 18 bases between the two ends. This CDR3 region has 17 residues. The germline V gene encodes CDR1 MGHRA and CDR2 YSYEKL. This chain's CDR3 is CASSQDGGRGLSQPQHF. DNA for the CDR3: TGCGCCAGCAGCCAAGATGGAGGCAGGGGACTAAGTCAGCCCCAGCATTTT.

The rearrangement uses TRBV27 and TRBJ1-4; weak D call: TRBD1 (6 bases). This CDR3 has 13 amino acids. Trimming took 6 bases from V and 7 from J, leaving 12 bases between them. Per the germline V gene, CDR1 is MNHEY and CDR2 is SMNVEV (reference sequence). DNA of the CDR3: TGTGCCAGCAGCTGGACAGTATTTGAAAAACTGTTTTTT. As protein: CASSWTVFEKLFF.

V and J are TRBV6-1 and TRBJ1-2, with 7 positions matching TRBD1. Germline V CDR1 and CDR2: MNHNS, SASEGT. The CDR3 totals 15 residues. V dropped 8 bases and J dropped 4; count of bases not matched to a gene: 13. Here the CDR3 DNA reads TGTGCCAGCGCGGGACAGAATATGGGAGGCTATGGCTACACCTTC. The encoded protein is CASAGQNMGGYGYTF.

V and J are TRBV4-3 and TRBJ1-2; D perhaps matches TRBD1 (5 bases). Germline V gives CDR1 LGHNA, CDR2 YSLEER. There are 15 residues in the CDR3. The V gene lost 0 bases and the J gene lost 3 bases, with 11 bases spanning the gap. In nucleotides, the CDR3 is TGCGCCAGCAGCCAAGAAATAGTAGGGGACTATGGCTACACCTTC. Protein: CASSQEIVGDYGYTF.

The V and J genes are TRBV28 and TRBJ2-5; TRBD1 matches 9 bases. The J segment lost 4 bases and the V segment lost 5 bases, leaving 8 bases of the junction unmatched. There are 15 residues in the CDR3. Germline CDR1 and CDR2: MDHEN and SYDVKM. CDR3 coding DNA: TGTGCCAGCAGTCCCTCGGGACAGGGATCAGAGACCCAGTACTTC. As protein: CASSPSGQGSETQYF.

The genes are TRBV29-1 and TRBJ2-6; D remains unclear. The CDR3 has 13 residues. Trimming pared 5 bases from V and 3 bases from J, leaving 8 bases between. Per the germline V gene, CDR1 is SQVTM and CDR2 is ANQGSEA. CDR3 loop: CSVSGFGANVLTF. As DNA, the CDR3 is TGCAGCGTTTCAGGTTTTGGGGCCAACGTCCTGACTTTC.

This clone was seen only a few times. The V and J genes are TRBV6-5 and TRBJ1-2, with 7 bases lining up with TRBD1. Germline CDR1 reads MNHEY; CDR2 reads SVGAGI. The CDR3 runs 14 residues. V trimming: 7 bases; J trimming: 5 bases; junction bases outside the gene matches: 10. This CDR3 reads CASNNRQGQYGYTF. CDR3 bases: TGTGCCAGCAACAATCGACAGGGCCAGTATGGCTACACCTTC.

The CDR3 bases are TGCGCCAGCGGGCCTTCAGTAGGTAAAGGTACGCAGTATTTT. It yields the protein CASGPSVGKGTQYF. The V and J genes are TRBV5-1 and TRBJ2-3; D unresolved. CDR1 SGHRS and CDR2 YFSETQ come from the germline V gene. V was clipped by 7 bases and J by 8 bases, with 20 bases between them. The CDR3 runs to 14 residues.